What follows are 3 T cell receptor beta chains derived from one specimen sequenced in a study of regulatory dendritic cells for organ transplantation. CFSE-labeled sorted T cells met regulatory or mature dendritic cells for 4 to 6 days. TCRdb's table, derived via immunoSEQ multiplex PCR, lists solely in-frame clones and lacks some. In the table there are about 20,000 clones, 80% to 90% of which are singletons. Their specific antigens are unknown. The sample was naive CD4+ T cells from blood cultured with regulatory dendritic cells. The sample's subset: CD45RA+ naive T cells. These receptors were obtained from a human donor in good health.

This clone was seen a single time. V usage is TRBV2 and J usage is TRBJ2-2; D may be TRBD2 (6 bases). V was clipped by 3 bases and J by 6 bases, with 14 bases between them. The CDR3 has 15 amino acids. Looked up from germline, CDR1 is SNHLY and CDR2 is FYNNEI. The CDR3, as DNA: TGTGCCAGCAGTGATAGATTAGGGGAGGCCGGGGAGCTGTTTTTT. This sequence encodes CASSDRLGEAGELFF.

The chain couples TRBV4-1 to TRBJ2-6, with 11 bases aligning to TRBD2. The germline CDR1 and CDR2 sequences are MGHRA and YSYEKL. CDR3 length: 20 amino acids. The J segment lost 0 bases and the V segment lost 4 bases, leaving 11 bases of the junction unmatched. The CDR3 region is CASSPRGGTSGYSGANVLTF. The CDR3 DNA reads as TGCGCCAGCAGCCCTCGGGGTGGGACTAGCGGTTACTCTGGGGCCAACGTCCTGACTTTC.

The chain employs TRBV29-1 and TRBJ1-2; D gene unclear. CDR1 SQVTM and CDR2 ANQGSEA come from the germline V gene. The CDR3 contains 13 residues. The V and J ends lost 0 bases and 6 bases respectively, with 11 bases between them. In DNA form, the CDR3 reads TGCAGCGTTGAAGATCGCTACGGCCATGGCTACACCTTC. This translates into CSVEDRYGHGYTF.